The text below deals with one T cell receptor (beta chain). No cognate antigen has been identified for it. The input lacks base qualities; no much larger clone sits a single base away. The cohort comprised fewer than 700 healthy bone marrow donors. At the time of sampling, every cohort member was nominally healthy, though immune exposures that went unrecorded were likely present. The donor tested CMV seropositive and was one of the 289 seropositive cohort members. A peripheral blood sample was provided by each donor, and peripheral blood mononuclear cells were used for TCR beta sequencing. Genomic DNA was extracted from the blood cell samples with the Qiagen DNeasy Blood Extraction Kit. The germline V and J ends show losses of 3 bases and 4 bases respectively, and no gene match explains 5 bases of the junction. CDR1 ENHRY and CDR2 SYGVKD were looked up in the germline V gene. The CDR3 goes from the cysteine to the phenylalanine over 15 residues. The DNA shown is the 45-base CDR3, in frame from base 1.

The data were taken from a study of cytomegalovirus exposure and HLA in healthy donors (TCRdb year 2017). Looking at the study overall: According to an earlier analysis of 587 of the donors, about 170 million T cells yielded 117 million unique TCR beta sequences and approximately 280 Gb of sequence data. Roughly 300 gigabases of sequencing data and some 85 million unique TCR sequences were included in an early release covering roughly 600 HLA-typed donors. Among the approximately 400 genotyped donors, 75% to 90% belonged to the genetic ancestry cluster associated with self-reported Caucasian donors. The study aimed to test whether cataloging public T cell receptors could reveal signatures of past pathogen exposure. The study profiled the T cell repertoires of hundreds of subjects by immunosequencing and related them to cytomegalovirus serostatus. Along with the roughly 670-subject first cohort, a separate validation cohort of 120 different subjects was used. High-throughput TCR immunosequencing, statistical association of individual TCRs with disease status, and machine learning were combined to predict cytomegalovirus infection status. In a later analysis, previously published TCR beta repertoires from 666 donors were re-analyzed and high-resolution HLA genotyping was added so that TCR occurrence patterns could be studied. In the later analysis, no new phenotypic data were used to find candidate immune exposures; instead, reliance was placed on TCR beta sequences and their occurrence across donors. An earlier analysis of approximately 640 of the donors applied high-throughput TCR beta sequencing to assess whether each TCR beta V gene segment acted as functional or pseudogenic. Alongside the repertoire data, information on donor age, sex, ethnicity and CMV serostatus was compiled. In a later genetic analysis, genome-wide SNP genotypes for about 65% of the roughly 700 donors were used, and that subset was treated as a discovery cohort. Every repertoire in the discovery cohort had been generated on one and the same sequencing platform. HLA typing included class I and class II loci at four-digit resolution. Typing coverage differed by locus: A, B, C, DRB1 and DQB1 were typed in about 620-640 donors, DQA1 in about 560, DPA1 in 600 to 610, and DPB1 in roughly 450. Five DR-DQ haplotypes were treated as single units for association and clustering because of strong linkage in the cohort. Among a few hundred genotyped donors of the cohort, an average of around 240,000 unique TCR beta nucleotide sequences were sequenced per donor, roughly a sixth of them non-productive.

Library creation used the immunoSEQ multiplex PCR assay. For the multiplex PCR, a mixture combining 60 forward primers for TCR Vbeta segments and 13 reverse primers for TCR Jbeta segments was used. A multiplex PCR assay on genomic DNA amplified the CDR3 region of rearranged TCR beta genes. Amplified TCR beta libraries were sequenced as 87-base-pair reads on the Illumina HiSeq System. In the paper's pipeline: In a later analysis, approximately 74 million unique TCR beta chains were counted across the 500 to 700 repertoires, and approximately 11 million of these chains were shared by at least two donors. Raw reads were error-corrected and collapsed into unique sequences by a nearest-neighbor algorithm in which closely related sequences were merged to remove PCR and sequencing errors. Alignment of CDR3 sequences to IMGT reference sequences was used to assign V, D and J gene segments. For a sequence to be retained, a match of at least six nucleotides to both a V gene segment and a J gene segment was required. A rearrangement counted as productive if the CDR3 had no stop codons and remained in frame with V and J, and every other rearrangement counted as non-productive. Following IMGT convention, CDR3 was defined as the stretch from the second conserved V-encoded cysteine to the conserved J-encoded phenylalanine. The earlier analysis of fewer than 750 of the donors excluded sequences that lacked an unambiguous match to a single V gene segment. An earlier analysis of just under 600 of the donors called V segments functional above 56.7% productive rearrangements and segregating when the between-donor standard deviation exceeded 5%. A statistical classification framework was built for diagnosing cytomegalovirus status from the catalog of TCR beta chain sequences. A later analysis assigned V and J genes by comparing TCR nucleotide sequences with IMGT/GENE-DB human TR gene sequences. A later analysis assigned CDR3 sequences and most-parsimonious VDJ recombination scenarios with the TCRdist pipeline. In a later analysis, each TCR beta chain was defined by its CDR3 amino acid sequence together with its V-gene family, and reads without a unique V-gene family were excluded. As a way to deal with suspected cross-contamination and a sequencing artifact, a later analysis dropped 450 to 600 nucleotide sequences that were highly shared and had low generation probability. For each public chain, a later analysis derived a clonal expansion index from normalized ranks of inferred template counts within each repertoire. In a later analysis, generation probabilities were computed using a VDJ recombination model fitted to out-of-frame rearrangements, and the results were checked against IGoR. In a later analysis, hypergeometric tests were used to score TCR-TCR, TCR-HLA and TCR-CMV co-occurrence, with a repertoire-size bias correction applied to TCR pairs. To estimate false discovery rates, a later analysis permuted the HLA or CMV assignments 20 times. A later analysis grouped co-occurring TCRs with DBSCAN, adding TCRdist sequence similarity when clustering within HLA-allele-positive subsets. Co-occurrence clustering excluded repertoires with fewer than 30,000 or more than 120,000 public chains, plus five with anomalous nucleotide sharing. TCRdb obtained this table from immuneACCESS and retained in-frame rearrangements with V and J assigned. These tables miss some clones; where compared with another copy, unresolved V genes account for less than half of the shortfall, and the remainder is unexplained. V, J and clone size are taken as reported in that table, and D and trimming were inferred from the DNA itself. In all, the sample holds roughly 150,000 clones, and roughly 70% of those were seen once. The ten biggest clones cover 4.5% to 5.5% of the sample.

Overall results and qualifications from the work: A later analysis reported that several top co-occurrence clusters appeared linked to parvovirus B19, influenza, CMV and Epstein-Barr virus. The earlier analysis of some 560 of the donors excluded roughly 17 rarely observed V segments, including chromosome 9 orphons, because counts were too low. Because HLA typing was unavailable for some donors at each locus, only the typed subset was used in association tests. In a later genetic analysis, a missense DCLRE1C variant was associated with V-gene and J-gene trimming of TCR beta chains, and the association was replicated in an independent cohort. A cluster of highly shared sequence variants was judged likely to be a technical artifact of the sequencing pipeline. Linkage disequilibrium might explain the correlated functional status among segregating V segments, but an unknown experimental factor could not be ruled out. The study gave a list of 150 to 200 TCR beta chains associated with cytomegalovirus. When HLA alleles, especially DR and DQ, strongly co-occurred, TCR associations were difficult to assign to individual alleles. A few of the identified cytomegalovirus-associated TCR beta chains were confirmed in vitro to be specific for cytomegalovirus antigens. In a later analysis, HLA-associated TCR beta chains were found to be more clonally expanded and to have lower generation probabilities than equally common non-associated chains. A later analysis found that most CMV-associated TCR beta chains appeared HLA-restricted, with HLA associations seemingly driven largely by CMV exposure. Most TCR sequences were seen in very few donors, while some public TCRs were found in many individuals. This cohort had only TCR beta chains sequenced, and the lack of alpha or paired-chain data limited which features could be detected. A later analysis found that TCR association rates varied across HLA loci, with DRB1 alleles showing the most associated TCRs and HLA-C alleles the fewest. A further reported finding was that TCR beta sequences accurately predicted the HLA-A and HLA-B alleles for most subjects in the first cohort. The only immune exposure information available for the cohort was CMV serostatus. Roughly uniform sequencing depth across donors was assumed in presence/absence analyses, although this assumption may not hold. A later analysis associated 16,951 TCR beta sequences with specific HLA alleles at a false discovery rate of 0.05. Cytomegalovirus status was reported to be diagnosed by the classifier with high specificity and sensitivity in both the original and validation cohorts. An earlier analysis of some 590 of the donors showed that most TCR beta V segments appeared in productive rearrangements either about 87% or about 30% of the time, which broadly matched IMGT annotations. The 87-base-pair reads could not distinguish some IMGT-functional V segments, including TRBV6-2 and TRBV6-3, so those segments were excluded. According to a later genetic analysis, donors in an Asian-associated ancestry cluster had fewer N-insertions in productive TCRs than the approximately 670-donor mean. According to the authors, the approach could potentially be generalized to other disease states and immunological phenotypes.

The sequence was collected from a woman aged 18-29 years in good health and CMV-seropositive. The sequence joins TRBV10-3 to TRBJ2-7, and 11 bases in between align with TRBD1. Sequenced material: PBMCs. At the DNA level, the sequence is TGTGCCATCAGTGAAGTCGGGACAGGGGGGTACGAGCAGTACTTC. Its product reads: CAISEVGTGGYEQYF.